This TCR beta chain was identified during a study of blood T cell repertoires in COVID-19. Turning to the study itself: Acute and convalescent COVID-19 samples came from the United States, Italy and Spain.

Produced via immunoSEQ multiplex PCR; TCRdb's table is partial and in-frame only. The sample includes around 67,000 clones, 91% of them seen just once. The sample comprised peripheral blood. This sequence originates from a human donor in a cohort sampled during active COVID-19.

In DNA form, the CDR3 reads TGTGCCTGGAGTGAGACAGAGCAGTTCTTC. It translates to CAWSETEQFF. V and J are TRBV30 and TRBJ2-1, with D unresolved. Per germline, CDR1 GTSNPN and CDR2 SVGIG (reference sequence). The CDR3 has 10 amino acids. Trimming pared 1 base from V and 10 bases from J, leaving 5 bases between.